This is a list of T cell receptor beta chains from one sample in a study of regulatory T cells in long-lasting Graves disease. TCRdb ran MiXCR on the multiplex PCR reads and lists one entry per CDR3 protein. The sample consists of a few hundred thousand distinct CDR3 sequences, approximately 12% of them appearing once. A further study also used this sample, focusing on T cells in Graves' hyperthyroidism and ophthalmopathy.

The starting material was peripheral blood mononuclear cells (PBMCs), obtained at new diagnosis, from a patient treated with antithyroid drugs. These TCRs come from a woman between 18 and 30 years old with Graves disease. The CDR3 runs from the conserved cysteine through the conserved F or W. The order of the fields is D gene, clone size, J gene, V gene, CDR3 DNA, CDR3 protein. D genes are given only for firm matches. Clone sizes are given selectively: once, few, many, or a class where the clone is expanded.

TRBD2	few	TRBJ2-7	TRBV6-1	TGTGCCAGCCGAATCGCACTAGCGGGAATCTACGAGCAGTACTTC	CASRIALAGIYEQYF
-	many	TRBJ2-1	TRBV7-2	TGTGCCAGCAGCTTAGGCCCTGTCTTACGCAATGAGCAGTTCTTC	CASSLGPVLRNEQFF
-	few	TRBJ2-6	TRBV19	TGTGCCAGTATGAGGACCGGGGACTTTGGGGCCAACGTCCTGACTTTC	CASMRTGDFGANVLTF
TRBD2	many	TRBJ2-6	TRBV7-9	TGTGCCAGCAGCTCCCTCCGCGAACGGGGGGGAGTCTCTGGGGCCAACGTCCTGACTTTC	CASSSLRERGGVSGANVLTF
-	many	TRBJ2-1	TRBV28	TGTGCCAGCAGTCTTTTGTCACGGCAGTTCTTC	CASSLLSRQFF
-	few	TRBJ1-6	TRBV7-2	TGTGCCAGCAGCATAAAAGAGGGTTCACCCCTCCACTTT	CASSIKEGSPLHF
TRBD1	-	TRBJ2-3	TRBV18	TGTGCCAGCTCACCAAACTACCGGGACAGGGCCCTAGCAGATACGCAGTATTTT	CASSPNYRDRALADTQYF
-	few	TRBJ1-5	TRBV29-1	TGCAGCGTTGAAGAGGGGTCAGGGGTGGGTCAGCCCCAGCATTTT	CSVEEGSGVGQPQHF
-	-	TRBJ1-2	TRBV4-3	TGCGCCAGCAGCCAAGACGTCGGACGGCTGGACTATGGCTACACCTTC	CASSQDVGRLDYGYTF
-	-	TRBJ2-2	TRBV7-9	TGTGCCAGCACCGCGGACACCGGGGAGCTGTTTTTT	CASTADTGELFF
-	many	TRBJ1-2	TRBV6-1	TGTGCCAGCAGTCAAGGCATCTATGGCTACACCTTC	CASSQGIYGYTF